Listed here are 11 T cell receptor beta chains from one sample, sequenced in a study of a mutant IDH1 vaccine in newly diagnosed glioma. The time point denotes: week 23, last vaccination. All doses held 300 ug of mutant IDH1 20-mer peptide, with topical imiquimod. Produced via immunoSEQ multiplex PCR; TCRdb's table is partial and in-frame only. The table shows about 38,000 clones, with roughly 80% occurring only once. Their specific antigens are unknown. The specimen comprised PBMCs, sampled from a glioma patient whose treatment included an IDH1 peptide vaccine. These receptors were taken from a man aged 40-55 years with glioma.

J is TRBJ1-2 and V is TRBV4-1; D uncertain. Between the trimmed V and J ends, which lost 4 bases and 14 bases, there was a span of 14 bases. The CDR3 extends over 11 amino acids. CDR1 and CDR2 from the germline V gene are MGHRA and YSYEKL. The CDR3 sequence is CASSLVVGETF. DNA of the CDR3: TGCGCCAGCAGCCTCGTAGTGGGCGAGACCTTC.

The rearrangement joins TRBV28 to TRBJ2-3, with a tentative D call TRBD1 (6 bases). Trimming removed 5 bases from V and 2 bases from J, with 20 bases in between. Germline lookup yields CDR1 MDHEN and CDR2 SYDVKM. This CDR3 has 17 amino acids. The CDR3 sequence: CASSPDLGGSVTDTQYF. In nucleotides, the CDR3 is TGTGCCAGCAGTCCAGACTTAGGGGGATCGGTCACAGATACGCAGTATTTT.

The chain carries TRBV18 and TRBJ2-5; TRBD2 is a possible D gene (5 bases). Trimming removed 2 bases at V and 11 bases at J, with 18 bases between. Per the germline V gene, CDR1 is KGHSH and CDR2 is LQKENI. The CDR3 is 14 residues long. The CDR3 is CASSPVSGSREQYF. Written as DNA, the CDR3 is TGTGCCAGCTCACCAGTTTCGGGTTCAAGGGAGCAGTACTTC.

This rearrangement joins TRBV28 to TRBJ2-7, with D tentatively TRBD1 (5 bases). Deletions cut 4 bases from V and 3 bases from J, with 13 bases between. Germline CDR1 is MDHEN and CDR2 is SYDVKM. The CDR3 consists of 14 residues. CDR3 bases: TGTGCCAGCAGTTCCGTCAGGGCCTTCTACGAGCAGTACTTC. The encoded protein is CASSSVRAFYEQYF.

There are a few counts of this clone. V usage is TRBV9 and J usage is TRBJ2-7; 7 nucleotides align to TRBD1. The CDR3 extends over 14 amino acids. Germline CDR1 and CDR2: SGDLS and YYNGEE. Unmatched junction bases numbered 8, after V lost 3 bases and J lost 5 bases. CDR3 loop: CASSAGQSPHEQYF. The CDR3 DNA reads as TGTGCCAGCAGCGCGGGACAGTCTCCCCACGAGCAGTACTTC.

This sequence joins TRBV6-1 and TRBJ2-1; TRBD2 matches 9 bases. This CDR3 has 15 residues. The J segment lost 8 bases and the V segment lost 1 base, leaving 6 bases of the junction unmatched. The germline V gene encodes CDR1 MNHNS and CDR2 SASEGT. DNA for the CDR3: TGTGCCAGCAGTGAAGAAGTTAGCGGGAGCTATGAGCAGTTCTTC. Translated, it gives CASSEEVSGSYEQFF.

The rearrangement uses TRBV7-2 and TRBJ2-1; D gene unclear. The CDR3 totals 11 residues. Per germline, CDR1 SGHTA and CDR2 FQGNSA. V lost 2 bases and J 10 bases, leaving 6 bases between the germline ends. The CDR3: CASSLTYEQFF. CDR3 sequence (DNA): TGTGCCAGCAGCTTAACTTACGAGCAGTTCTTC. Full variable domain (missing parts from reference TRBV7-2 and TRBJ2-1): GAGVSQSPSNKVTEKGKDVELRCDPISGHTALYWYRQSLGQGLEFLIYFQGNSAPDKSGLPSDRFSAERTGGSVSTLTIQRTQQEDSAVYLCASSLTYEQFFGPGTRLTVL.

This clone showed up just a few times. V and J are TRBV7-2 and TRBJ1-1; D not resolved. From germline, CDR1 is SGHTA and CDR2 FQGNSA. The CDR3 loop spans 15 amino acids. Trimming removed 4 bases from V and 2 bases from J, with 14 bases in between. DNA for the CDR3: TGTGCCAGCAGCTCAACCGGGAACCTTAACACTGAAGCTTTCTTT. Its translation: CASSSTGNLNTEAFF.

This chain uses TRBV18 with TRBJ2-4, with D perhaps matching TRBD1 or TRBD2 (6 bases each). The CDR3 extends over 13 amino acids. Per the germline V gene, CDR1 is KGHSH and CDR2 is LQKENI. Between the trimmed V and J ends, which lost 8 bases and 3 bases, there was a span of 11 bases. The CDR3 sequence: CASAGGGKNIQYF. Written as DNA, the CDR3 is TGTGCCAGCGCTGGAGGGGGCAAAAACATTCAGTACTTC.

The chain recombines TRBV4-2 with TRBJ2-2, with a possible D match to TRBD2 (6 bases). The CDR3 contains 14 residues. Germline CDR1 reads LGHNA; CDR2 reads YNFKEQ. V was shortened by 4 bases and J by 4 bases, with 10 bases between the two germline ends. CDR3 region: CASSPGLTTGELFF. Written as DNA, the CDR3 is TGTGCCAGCAGCCCAGGACTAACCACCGGGGAGCTGTTTTTT.

The V gene is TRBV27, the J gene TRBJ1-1; perhaps TRBD1 as D (5 bases). CDR3 length equals 14 residues. From germline, CDR1 is MNHEY and CDR2 SMNVEV (reference sequence). Trimming shortened V by 2 bases and J by 5 bases, and 12 bases separated the two germline ends. CDR3 DNA: TGTGCCAGCAGTTTAACGTTGGGGCCTACTGAAGCTTTCTTT. It codes for CASSLTLGPTEAFF.